These 14 T cell receptor beta chains came from one sample sequenced in a study of siplizumab effects on memory and regulatory T cells. Data came from immunoSEQ multiplex PCR; TCRdb stores just in-frame clones and leaves some out. The data show 90,000 to 140,000 clones, approximately 94% seen once. Sequenced material: CD4+ T cells sorted from blood. All receptors come from a human donor in good health.

V usage is TRBV30 and J usage is TRBJ1-1; D gene unclear. CDR3 size: 11 residues. The germline gives CDR1 GTSNPN, CDR2 SVGIG (reference sequence). V dropped 2 bases and J dropped 7 bases, with 8 bases sitting between them. CDR3 bases: TGTGCCTGGAGTAGGTCGTTTGAAGCTTTCTTT. Its protein is CAWSRSFEAFF.

This sequence joins TRBV10-3 and TRBJ2-1; the D gene is possibly TRBD1 (7 bases). The CDR3 consists of 13 residues. The V end was cut by 8 bases, the J end by 5 bases, with 13 bases between. In germline, CDR1 is ENHRY, CDR2 SYGVKD. CDR3 nucleotide sequence: TGTGCCATCCGGGGGACAGCGAACAATGAGCAGTTCTTC. It encodes CAIRGTANNEQFF.

The rearrangement uses TRBV5-1 and TRBJ2-5, with TRBD2 matching over 7 bases. V lost 4 bases and J lost 5; bases outside the gene matches: 8. CDR1 SGHRS and CDR2 YFSETQ come from the germline V gene. The CDR3 length is 14 residues. Here the CDR3 DNA reads TGCGCCAGCAGCGACGGGGGGAGCCGGGAGACCCAGTACTTC. Its translation: CASSDGGSRETQYF. The full variable domain, in which reference TRBV5-1 and TRBJ2-5 provide the parts outside the CDR3, is KAGVTQTPRYLIKTRGQQVTLSCSPISGHRSVSWYQQTPGQGLQFLFEYFSETQRNKGNFPGRFSGRQFSNSRSEMNVSTLELGDSALYLCASSDGGSRETQYFGPGTRLLVL.

CDR3 amino acids: CASSPRGLEGTGELFF. The CDR3 DNA follows: TGTGCCAGTAGCCCCCGAGGGCTCGAGGGTACCGGGGAGCTGTTTTTT. The chain carries TRBV19 and TRBJ2-2; the D gene is possibly TRBD2 (5 bases). V lost 6 bases to trimming and J lost 5 bases, with 19 bases between them. Per the germline V gene, CDR1 is LNHDA and CDR2 is SQIVND (reference sequence). The CDR3 runs 16 residues.

This chain joins TRBV19 and TRBJ2-6; D is possibly TRBD1 or TRBD2 (5 bases each). V dropped 11 bases and J dropped 2 bases, with 16 bases sitting between them. The CDR3 consists of 15 residues. Germline V gives CDR1 LNHDA, CDR2 SQIVND (reference sequence). CDR3 in amino acids: CASRTQGTGANVLTF. CDR3 coding DNA: TGTGCCTCCCGGACTCAGGGTACTGGGGCCAACGTCCTGACTTTC.

The chain employs TRBV30 and TRBJ1-2; D call uncertain. The germline V and J ends were trimmed by 3 bases and 7 bases, with 18 bases remaining between them. The CDR3 is made up of 14 amino acids. Germline V gene sequence: CDR1 GTSNPN, CDR2 SVGIG (reference sequence). The CDR3 sequence: CAWSVALNGVGYTF. CDR3 nucleotides: TGTGCCTGGAGCGTCGCTCTCAACGGGGTTGGCTACACCTTC.

Of note for this clone: The junction departs from the called germline gene at one end, perhaps through a read error. The V call is TRBV29-1, the J call TRBJ1-2; weak D call: TRBD1 (6 bases). Germline V CDR1 and CDR2: SQVTM, ANQGSEA. The CDR3 extends over 11 amino acids. The CDR3 loop is CSVGQAYYTGF. DNA for the CDR3: TGCAGCGTTGGACAGGCATACTACACAGGCTTC.

The rearrangement links TRBV7-8 to TRBJ1-4; D not resolved. Trimming cost V 4 bases and J 8 bases, with 17 bases left between them. The CDR3 contains 15 residues. The germline gives CDR1 SGHVS, CDR2 FQNEAQ. The CDR3 coding sequence is TGTGCCAGCAGCTGGGGAGAAGGGCCGGAAGAAAAACTGTTTTTT. It translates to CASSWGEGPEEKLFF.

The chain recombines TRBV13 with TRBJ2-5; TRBD1 is a possible D gene (6 bases). TRBJ2-7 matches the DNA end more closely, so the J call is doubtful. Germline V gene sequence: CDR1 PRHDT, CDR2 FYEKMQ (reference sequence). The CDR3 runs to 12 residues. The DNA of the CDR3 is TGTGCCAGCAGTTATCAGGGGTACGAGCAGTACTTC. Translated, it gives CASSYQGYEQYF.

The chain recombines TRBV5-6 with TRBJ1-1; no clear D gene. The CDR3 is 14 residues long. V gave up 0 bases and J gave up 5 bases, with 11 bases separating them. Per germline, CDR1 SGHDT and CDR2 YYEEEE. The CDR3 spells CASSLVAGVTEAFF. CDR3 nucleotide sequence: TGTGCCAGCAGCTTGGTGGCGGGTGTAACTGAAGCTTTCTTT.

The CDR3 DNA sequence: TGTGCCAGCAGCTTATCAGGGCCCGAGCAGTACTTC. This encodes CASSLSGPEQYF. J is TRBJ2-7 and V is TRBV7-9; TRBD1 is a possible D gene (5 bases). CDR3 length: 12 residues. Trimming cost V 2 bases and J 6 bases, with 8 bases left between them. Germline V lookup: CDR1 SEHNR, CDR2 FQNEAQ (reference sequence). The variable domain in full, with the rest retrieved from reference TRBV7-9 and TRBJ2-7, is DTGVSQNPRHKITKRGQNVTFRCDPISEHNRLYWYRQTLGQGPEFLTYFQNEAQLEKSRLLSDRFSAERPKGSFSTLEIQRTEQGDSAMYLCASSLSGPEQYFGPGTRLTVT.

A few counts support this clone. The CDR3 loop reads CASSPTTFSGNTIYF. CDR3 in DNA: TGTGCCAGCAGCCCTACCACCTTCTCTGGAAACACCATATATTTT. V and J are TRBV5-6 and TRBJ1-3; no definite D call. V gave up 4 bases and J gave up 0 bases, with 11 bases separating them. Germline CDR1 SGHDT, CDR2 YYEEEE. The CDR3 has 15 residues.

This clone was seen a single time. The CDR3 DNA reads as TGTGCCAGCAGCCAATCCGTTAGCTCCTATAATTCACCCCTCCACTTT. The encoded protein is CASSQSVSSYNSPLHF. This rearrangement joins TRBV14 to TRBJ1-6; no firm D call. CDR1 is SGHDN, CDR2 FVKESK, per germline. The CDR3 sequence is 16 residues long. Trimming shortened V by 2 bases and J by 0 bases, and 8 bases separated the two germline ends.

The chain has TRBV10-3 and TRBJ1-2; D gene uncertain. V lost 4 bases and J lost 6, with 12 bases in between. CDR3 length equals 13 residues. From germline, CDR1 is ENHRY and CDR2 SYGVKD. The CDR3 nucleotides read TGTGCCATCAGTGGGGTCGGGCGCGATGGCTACACCTTC. Translation: CAISGVGRDGYTF.